This is a list of T cell receptor beta chains from one sample in a study of CD8+CD57+ T cells in acquired aplastic anemia. Using its own MiXCR run on the reads, TCRdb lists one record per CDR3 protein. The data contain 75,000 to 90,000 distinct CDR3 sequences, about half of them singletons. Sequences were obtained from sorted CD4+, CD8+, or CD8+CD57+ T cells (not recorded which) from PBMCs. Receptor source: a human donor in good health, serving as a control. The CDR3 runs from the conserved cysteine through the conserved F or W.

cdr3_aa	v_call	j_call
CASSRQGFEAFF	TRBV7-3	TRBJ1-1
CASSLDLARGETQYF	TRBV7-2	TRBJ2-5
CASSLAGSPLHF	TRBV27	TRBJ1-6
CASGRGNQPQHF	TRBV7-6	TRBJ1-5
CASSLSPAGAGSNQPQHF	TRBV27	TRBJ1-5
CASSLTWGTEASF	TRBV27	TRBJ2-3
CAISEGLYGYTF	TRBV10-3	TRBJ1-2
CASRGTSGSTGELFF	TRBV7-4	TRBJ2-2
CASSESGGNTEAFF	TRBV9	TRBJ1-1
CSARNGRDQETQYF	TRBV20-1	TRBJ2-5
CASSTANTEAFF	TRBV13	TRBJ1-1
CATSDRLAGQPQHF	TRBV24-1	TRBJ1-5
CASSPTMATGGNSGANVLTF	TRBV4-2	TRBJ2-6